These 29 T cell receptor beta chains were all obtained from the same sample, sequenced in a study of T cells after yellow fever vaccination. Each CDR3 protein is one row after TCRdb ran MiXCR on the 5' RACE reads. The sample contains under 500,000 distinct CDR3 sequences, around 19% of which appear only once. The specimen comprised PBMCs, sampled before the yellow fever booster vaccination. The receptor set was obtained from a man between 18 and 35 years old who received the YFV17D yellow fever vaccine.

This clonotype was observed a few times. J is TRBJ2-3 and V is TRBV24-1; D is unclear. CDR1 KGHDR and CDR2 SFDVKD come from the germline V gene. CDR3 length equals 14 residues. Trimming removed 2 bases at V and 0 bases at J, with 5 bases between. The CDR3: CATSDSTSTDTQYF. The CDR3 nucleotides read TGTGCCACCAGTGATTCGACTAGCACAGATACGCAGTATTTT.

The table lists this clonotype with a few counts. The chain links TRBV24-1 to TRBJ2-4, with D uncertain. This CDR3 is 13 amino acids long. Trimming left V 4 bases short and J 7 bases short, with 10 bases between. Germline V CDR1 and CDR2: KGHDR, SFDVKD. The CDR3 spells CATSDPGRNIQYF. In nucleotides, the CDR3 is TGTGCCACCAGTGACCCCGGTCGGAACATTCAGTACTTC.

The rearrangement joins TRBV12-3 or TRBV12-4 to TRBJ1-1; D ambiguous. The CDR3 totals 15 residues. Trimming stripped 3 bases from V and 0 bases from J, with 11 bases between. This CDR3 is CASSFKGILNTEAFF. CDR3 coding DNA: TGTGCCAGCAGTTTCAAGGGCATCCTGAACACTGAAGCTTTCTTT.

In this sample, this clonotype turned up a few times. The chain uses TRBV5-5 and TRBJ1-5; D ambiguous. The CDR3 has 14 residues. V was cut by 0 bases and J by 6 bases, with 10 bases left in between. Germline lookup yields CDR1 SGHKS and CDR2 YYEKEE (reference sequence). The CDR3 spells CASSLEVFAQPQHF. CDR3 sequence (DNA): TGTGCCAGCAGCTTGGAGGTCTTCGCTCAGCCCCAGCATTTT.

The chain couples TRBV7-2 to TRBJ1-3; D not resolved. Germline V CDR1 and CDR2: SGHTA, FQGNSA. The CDR3 is 16 residues long. Trimming took off 1 base at V and 0 bases at J, with 10 bases between the two ends. CDR3 nucleotide sequence: TGTGCCAGCAGCTTAGTACCTACGAGCTCTGGAAACACCATATATTTT. This gives the protein CASSLVPTSSGNTIYF.

The rearrangement uses TRBV12-3 or TRBV12-4 and TRBJ1-2; D unresolved. This CDR3 comprises 13 residues. Deletions cut 5 bases from V and 4 bases from J, with 11 bases between. The CDR3 nucleotides are TGTGCCAGCAGTCCTACACCAGGCTATGGCTACACCTTC. Translating it yields CASSPTPGYGYTF.

The V gene is TRBV4-3, the J gene TRBJ2-6; D is uncertain. The CDR3 totals 17 residues. V shed 3 bases and J shed 0 bases, with 12 bases lying between them. Germline V gene lookup returns CDR1 LGHNA and CDR2 YSLEER. DNA for the CDR3: TGCGCCAGCAGCCAGGCCCCCCGAAGCTCTGGGGCCAACGTCCTGACTTTC. This sequence encodes CASSQAPRSSGANVLTF.

This chain links TRBV9 with TRBJ2-2; D is perhaps TRBD1 (6 bases). Germline V gives CDR1 SGDLS, CDR2 YYNGEE. V lost 3 bases to trimming and J lost 8 bases, with 14 bases between them. The CDR3 is 14 residues long. Here the CDR3 reads CASSAQGMLGELFF. In DNA, the CDR3 is TGTGCCAGCAGCGCCCAGGGGATGTTGGGGGAGCTGTTTTTT. Full variable domain (missing parts from reference TRBV9 and TRBJ2-2): DSGVTQTPKHLITATGQRVTLRCSPRSGDLSVYWYQQSLDQGLQFLIQYYNGEERAKGNILERFSAQQFPDLHSELNLSSLELGDSALYFCASSAQGMLGELFFGEGSRLTVL.

V and J are TRBV20-1 and TRBJ1-1, with D possibly being TRBD1 (6 bases). The CDR3 length is 12 residues. Trimming took 7 bases from V and 5 from J, leaving 14 bases between them. CDR1 is DFQATT and CDR2 is SNEGSKA in the germline V gene (reference sequence). CDR3 DNA: TGCAGTGTCTCAGGGGATTGGACTGAAGCTTTCTTT. This translates into CSVSGDWTEAFF.

The chain couples TRBV7-8 to TRBJ2-3; the match to TRBD1 covers 10 bases. This CDR3 is 17 amino acids long. Unmatched junction bases numbered 11, after V lost 2 bases and J lost 6 bases. CDR1 SGHVS and CDR2 FQNEAQ come from the germline V gene. CDR3 bases: TGTGCCAGCAGCTTACCGCGCCGGGACAGGGGTAGGGATACGCAGTATTTT. It is translated as CASSLPRRDRGRDTQYF.

This clonotype was picked up a small number of times. The rearrangement uses TRBV7-2 and TRBJ1-1; a possible D gene is TRBD1 (5 bases). CDR1 is SGHTA and CDR2 is FQGNSA in the germline V gene. V was shortened by 5 bases and J by 8 bases, with 15 bases between the two germline ends. The CDR3 length is 13 residues. The CDR3: CASSPYLRDEAFF. The CDR3 coding sequence is TGTGCCAGCAGCCCCTACCTCAGGGACGAAGCTTTCTTT.

This sequence joins TRBV7-2 and TRBJ2-7, with D perhaps being TRBD1 or TRBD2 (5 bases each). CDR3 length equals 15 residues. V lost 3 bases and J lost 2, with 14 bases in between. The germline V gene has CDR1 SGHTA and CDR2 FQGNSA. This CDR3 is CASSFSTGPPYEQYV. The DNA of the CDR3 is TGTGCCAGCAGCTTTTCAACGGGACCACCCTACGAGCAGTACGTC.

The rearrangement links TRBV6-6 to TRBJ2-7, with unresolved D. The CDR3 has 18 residues. Trimming left V 0 bases short and J 6 bases short, with 24 bases between. CDR1 is MNHNY and CDR2 is SVGAGI in the germline V gene (reference sequence). CDR3 amino acids: CASSYSTPLLPREGEQYF. Written as DNA, the CDR3 is TGTGCCAGCAGTTACTCGACTCCTCTGTTACCGAGAGAAGGCGAGCAGTACTTC.

The chain couples TRBV20-1 to TRBJ2-1, with 7 bases matching TRBD1. The CDR3 is made up of 14 amino acids. The junction had 15 bases not matched to a gene; V was cut back by 6 bases and J by 10 bases. Looked up from germline, CDR1 is DFQATT and CDR2 is SNEGSKA (reference sequence). As DNA, the CDR3 is TGCAGTGCCACTCGTCATAGGGGGCCGCTAGAGCAGTTCTTC. This translates into CSATRHRGPLEQFF.

There are a few counts of this clonotype. This chain joins TRBV20-1 and TRBJ2-7; D is ambiguous. CDR1 and CDR2 from the germline V gene are DFQATT and SNEGSKA (reference sequence). V lost 0 bases and J lost 2, with 11 bases in between. The CDR3 is 14 amino acids. CDR3 coding DNA: TGCAGTGCTAGAGATTCGGGCGGAGCCTACGAGCAGTACGTC. This translates into CSARDSGGAYEQYV.

This clonotype was observed a handful of times. This chain connects TRBV6-6 to TRBJ2-7, with D unclear. This CDR3 spans 14 amino acids. CDR1 and CDR2 from the germline V gene are MNHNY and SVGAGI (reference sequence). V lost 5 bases and J lost 0, with 11 bases in between. Here the CDR3 reads CASSPLLSSYEQYF. As DNA, the CDR3 is TGTGCCAGCAGTCCCCTGCTGAGCTCCTACGAGCAGTACTTC.

The chain carries TRBV6-2 or TRBV6-3 and TRBJ1-6, with no clear D. Trimming removed 5 bases from V and 10 bases from J, with 15 bases in between. This CDR3 spans 14 amino acids. The V gene's germline CDR1 is MNHEY and CDR2 SVGEGT. CDR3 in DNA: TGTGCCAGCAGTCCTGGGAGGAACGGATCACCCCTCCACTTT. This sequence encodes CASSPGRNGSPLHF.

This clonotype was seen a handful of times. The chain employs TRBV20-1 and TRBJ1-1; a possible D gene is TRBD1 (5 bases). The germline gives CDR1 DFQATT, CDR2 SNEGSKA (reference sequence). CDR3 size: 14 residues. The V and J ends lost 3 bases and 1 base respectively, with 12 bases between them. This CDR3 reads CSARRGAPNTEAFF. CDR3 nucleotide sequence: TGCAGTGCTAGGCGTGGGGCCCCGAACACTGAAGCTTTCTTT.

The chain recombines TRBV6-8 with TRBJ2-7; D not resolved. The CDR3 consists of 13 residues. V was trimmed by 6 bases and J by 2 bases, leaving 11 bases between them. The germline CDR1 and CDR2 sequences are MNHGY and SAAAGT. CDR3 DNA: TGTGCCAGCAGCCCTAGACAACCCTACGAGCAGTACGTC. Residues: CASSPRQPYEQYV.

This clonotype was observed a few times. This chain connects TRBV4-2 to TRBJ1-6, with 7 positions matching TRBD1. Germline V gives CDR1 LGHNA, CDR2 YNFKEQ. The CDR3 is 15 residues long. V was pared by 1 base and J by 10 bases, with 7 bases of the junction left unmatched. Written as DNA, the CDR3 is TGTGCCAGCAGCCAAGTGCTCGCAGGGGGATCACCCCTCCACTTT. As protein: CASSQVLAGGSPLHF.

This chain links TRBV5-4 with TRBJ1-2, with unresolved D. This CDR3 is 12 amino acids long. From germline, CDR1 is SGHNT and CDR2 YYREEE (reference sequence). V was pared by 1 base and J by 4 bases, with 5 bases between. The CDR3 region is CASSLSSYGYTF. The DNA for the CDR3 is TGTGCCAGCAGCTTGTCATCCTATGGCTACACCTTC.

The V call is TRBV12-3 or TRBV12-4, the J call TRBJ2-7, with D tentatively TRBD2 (6 bases). This CDR3 has 13 residues. CDR3 DNA sequence: TGTGCCAGCAGTTTACAGGGAGGACTTTCAATAGAGGTC. Its translation is CASSLQGGLSIEV.

In this sample, this clonotype turned up a few times. V usage is TRBV7-3 and J usage is TRBJ2-1; the D gene could be TRBD1 or TRBD2 (5 bases each). The CDR3 totals 20 residues. CDR1 SGHTA and CDR2 FQGTGA come from the germline V gene. Trimming took 5 bases from V and 1 from J, leaving 27 bases between them. As DNA, the CDR3 is TGTGCCAGCAGCCCCCGAGGGGTTCTGGGCATTACGGAGTCCTACAATGAGCAGTTCTTC. This codes for CASSPRGVLGITESYNEQFF.

This clonotype was found a few times. This chain links TRBV5-1 with TRBJ2-3, with 8 bases lining up with TRBD2. Germline loops: CDR1 SGHRS, CDR2 YFSETQ. With V trimmed by 2 bases and J by 2 bases, 7 bases remained unmatched. The CDR3 sequence is 16 residues long. The CDR3 DNA follows: TGCGCCAGCAGCTTAGGGGGGACTAGTCCCACAGATACGCAGTATTTT. Translation: CASSLGGTSPTDTQYF.

This clonotype appeared a few times. The chain carries TRBV5-4 and TRBJ2-1; D is possibly TRBD2 (6 bases). V gave up 0 bases and J gave up 7 bases, with 8 bases separating them. CDR1 is SGHNT and CDR2 is YYREEE in the germline V gene (reference sequence). The CDR3 length is 13 residues. CDR3 sequence (DNA): TGTGCCAGCAGCTTGGGCGGGGCAAATGAGCAGTTCTTC. Protein sequence: CASSLGGANEQFF.

V is TRBV5-4 and J is TRBJ1-2; possible D gene TRBD1, 6 bases. V lost 6 bases, J lost 8 bases, and 17 bases lay in between. The germline gives CDR1 SGHNT, CDR2 YYREEE (reference sequence). The CDR3 runs 13 residues. The CDR3 DNA reads TGTGCCAGCAAAGGGCATCTAGGGGGAGGCTACACCTTC. This gives the protein CASKGHLGGGYTF.

This clonotype was observed at least ten times. This CDR3 is CASSYDSNYGYTF. CDR3 in DNA: TGTGCCAGCAGTTACGACAGCAACTATGGCTACACCTTC. The chain joins TRBV6-5 to TRBJ1-2, with D possibly TRBD1 on 5 matching bases. The CDR3 has 13 amino acids. Trimming removed 2 bases at V and 2 bases at J, with 6 bases between. Germline lookup yields CDR1 MNHEY and CDR2 SVGAGI.

This clonotype was observed many times. The chain uses TRBV10-3 and TRBJ1-4; TRBD1 is a possible D gene (5 bases). CDR1 is ENHRY and CDR2 is SYGVKD in the germline V gene. The V and J ends lost 6 bases and 8 bases respectively, with 13 bases between them. This CDR3 contains 13 residues. CDR3 in amino acids: CAISAGTGEKLFF. As DNA, the CDR3 is TGTGCCATCAGCGCGGGGACGGGAGAAAAACTGTTTTTT.

This chain joins TRBV6-2 or TRBV6-3 and TRBJ2-1; the D gene is possibly TRBD2 (5 bases). There are 15 residues in the CDR3. V lost 2 bases and J 5 bases, leaving 13 bases between the germline ends. In germline, CDR1 is MNHEY, CDR2 SVGEGT. CDR3 bases: TGTGCCAGCAGTTACCGGGGTTTCGGCCACAATGAGCAGTTCTTC. Its protein product is CASSYRGFGHNEQFF.